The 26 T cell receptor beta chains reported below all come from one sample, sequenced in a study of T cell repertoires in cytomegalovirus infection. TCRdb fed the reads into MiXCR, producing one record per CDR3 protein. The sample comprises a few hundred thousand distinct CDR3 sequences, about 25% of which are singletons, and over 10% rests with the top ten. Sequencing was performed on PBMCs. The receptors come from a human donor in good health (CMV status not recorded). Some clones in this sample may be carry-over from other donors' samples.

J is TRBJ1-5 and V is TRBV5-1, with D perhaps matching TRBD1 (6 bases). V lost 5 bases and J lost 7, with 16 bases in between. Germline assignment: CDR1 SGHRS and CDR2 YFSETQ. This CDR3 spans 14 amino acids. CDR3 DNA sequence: TGCGCCAGCAGTGAACAGGGATTCGGCCAGCCCCAGCATTTT. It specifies CASSEQGFGQPQHF.

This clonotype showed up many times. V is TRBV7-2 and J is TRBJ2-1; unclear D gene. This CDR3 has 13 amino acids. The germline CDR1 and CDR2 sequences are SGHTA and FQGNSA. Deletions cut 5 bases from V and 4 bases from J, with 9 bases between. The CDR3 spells CASSTRWYNEQFF. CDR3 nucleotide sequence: TGTGCCAGCAGCACCCGATGGTACAATGAGCAGTTCTTC.

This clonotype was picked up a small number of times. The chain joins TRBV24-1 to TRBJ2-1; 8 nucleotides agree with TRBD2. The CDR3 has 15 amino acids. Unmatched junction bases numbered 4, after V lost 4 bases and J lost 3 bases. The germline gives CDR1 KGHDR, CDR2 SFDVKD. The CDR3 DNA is TGTGCCACCAGTGAATTGACTAGCGACTACAATGAGCAGTTCTTC. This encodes CATSELTSDYNEQFF.

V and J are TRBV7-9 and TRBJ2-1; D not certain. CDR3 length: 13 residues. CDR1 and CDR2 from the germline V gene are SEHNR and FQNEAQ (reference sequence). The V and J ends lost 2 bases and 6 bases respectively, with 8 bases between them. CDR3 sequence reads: CASSLNYFNEQFF. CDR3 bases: TGTGCCAGCAGCTTAAACTACTTCAATGAGCAGTTCTTC.

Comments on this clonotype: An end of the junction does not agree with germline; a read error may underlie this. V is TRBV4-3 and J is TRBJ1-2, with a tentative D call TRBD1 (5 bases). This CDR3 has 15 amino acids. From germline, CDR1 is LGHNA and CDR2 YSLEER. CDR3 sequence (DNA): TGCGCCAGCAGCCAATACCAGGGACGAGCCTATGGCTTCACCTTC. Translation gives CASSQYQGRAYGFTF.

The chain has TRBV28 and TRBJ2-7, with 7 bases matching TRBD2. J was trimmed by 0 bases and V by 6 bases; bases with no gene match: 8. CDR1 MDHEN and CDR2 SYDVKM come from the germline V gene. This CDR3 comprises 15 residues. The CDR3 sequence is CASSAASGLSYEQYF. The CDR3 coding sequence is TGTGCCAGCAGCGCTGCTAGCGGCCTCTCCTACGAGCAGTACTTC. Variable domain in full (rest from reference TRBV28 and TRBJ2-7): DVKVTQSSRYLVKRTGEKVFLECVQDMDHENMFWYRQDPGLGLRLIYFSYDVKMKEKGDIPEGYSVSREKKERFSLILESASTNQTSMYLCASSAASGLSYEQYFGPGTRLTVT.

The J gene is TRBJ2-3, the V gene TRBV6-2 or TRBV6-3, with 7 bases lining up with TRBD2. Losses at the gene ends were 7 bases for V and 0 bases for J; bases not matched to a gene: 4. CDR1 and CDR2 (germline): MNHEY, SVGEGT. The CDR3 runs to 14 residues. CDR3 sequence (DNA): TGTGCCAGCATTAGGGGAGGGAGCACAGATACGCAGTATTTT. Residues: CASIRGGSTDTQYF.

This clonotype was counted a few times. CDR3 coding DNA: TGTGCCAGCAGTTGGCAACAGGTCAATCAGCCCCAGCATTTT. The encoded protein is CASSWQQVNQPQHF. The chain combines TRBV7-3 with TRBJ1-5; possibly TRBD1 for D (5 bases). The V end lost 6 bases, the J end lost 3 bases, and 12 bases lay between the germline ends. Looked up from germline, CDR1 is SGHTA and CDR2 is FQGTGA. This CDR3 is 14 amino acids long.

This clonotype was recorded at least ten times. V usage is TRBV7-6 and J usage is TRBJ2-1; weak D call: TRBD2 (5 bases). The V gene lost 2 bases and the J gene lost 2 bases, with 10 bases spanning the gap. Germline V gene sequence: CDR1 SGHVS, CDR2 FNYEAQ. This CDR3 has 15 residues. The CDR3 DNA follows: TGTGCCAGCAGCTTAATAGAGCGGCCCTACAATGAGCAGTTCTTC. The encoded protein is CASSLIERPYNEQFF.

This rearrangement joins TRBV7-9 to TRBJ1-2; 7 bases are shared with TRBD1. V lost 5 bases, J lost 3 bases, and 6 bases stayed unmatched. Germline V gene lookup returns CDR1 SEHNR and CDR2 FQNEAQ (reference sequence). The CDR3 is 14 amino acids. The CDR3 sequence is CASSIMGQHYGYTF. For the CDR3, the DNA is TGTGCCAGCAGCATTATGGGACAGCACTATGGCTACACCTTC.

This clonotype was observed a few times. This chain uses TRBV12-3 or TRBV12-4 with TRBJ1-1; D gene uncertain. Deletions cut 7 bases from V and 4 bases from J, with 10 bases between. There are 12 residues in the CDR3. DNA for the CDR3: TGTGCCAGCACCCGGACCGGCACTGAAGCTTTCTTT. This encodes CASTRTGTEAFF.

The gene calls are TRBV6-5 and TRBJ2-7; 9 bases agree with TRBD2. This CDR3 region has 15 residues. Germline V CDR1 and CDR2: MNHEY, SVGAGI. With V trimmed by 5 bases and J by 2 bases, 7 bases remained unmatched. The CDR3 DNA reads TGTGCCAGCAGTCCTACCGAGCGGGAGGCCTACGAGCAGTACTTC. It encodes CASSPTEREAYEQYF.

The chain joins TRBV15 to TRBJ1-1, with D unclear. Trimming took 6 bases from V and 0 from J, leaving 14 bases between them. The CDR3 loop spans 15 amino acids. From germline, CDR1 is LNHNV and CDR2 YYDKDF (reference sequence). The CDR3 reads CATSEDVQMNTEAFF. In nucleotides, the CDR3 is TGTGCCACCAGTGAAGATGTCCAGATGAACACTGAAGCTTTCTTT.

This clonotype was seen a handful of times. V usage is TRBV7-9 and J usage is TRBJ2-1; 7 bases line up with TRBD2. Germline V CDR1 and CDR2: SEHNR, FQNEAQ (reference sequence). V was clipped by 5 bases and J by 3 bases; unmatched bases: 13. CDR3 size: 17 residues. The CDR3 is CASSRWSPGGYYNEQFF. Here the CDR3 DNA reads TGTGCCAGCAGCCGTTGGAGTCCGGGGGGTTACTACAATGAGCAGTTCTTC.

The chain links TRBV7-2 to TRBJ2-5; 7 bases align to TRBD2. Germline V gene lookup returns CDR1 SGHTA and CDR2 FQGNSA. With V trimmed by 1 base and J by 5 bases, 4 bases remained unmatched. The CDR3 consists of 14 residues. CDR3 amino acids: CASSLGLARETQYF. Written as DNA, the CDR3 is TGTGCCAGCAGCTTAGGACTAGCACGGGAGACCCAGTACTTC.

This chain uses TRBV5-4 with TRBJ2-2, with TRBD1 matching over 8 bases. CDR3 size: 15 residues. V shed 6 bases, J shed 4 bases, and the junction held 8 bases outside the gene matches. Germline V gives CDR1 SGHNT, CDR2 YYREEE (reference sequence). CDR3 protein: CASTQGARGTGELFF. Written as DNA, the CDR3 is TGTGCCAGCACTCAGGGGGCGCGCGGCACCGGGGAGCTGTTTTTT. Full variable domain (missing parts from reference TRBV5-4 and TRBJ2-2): ETGVTQSPTHLIKTRGQQVTLRCSSQSGHNTVSWYQQALGQGPQFIFQYYREEENGRGNFPPRFSGLQFPNYSSELNVNALELDDSALYLCASTQGARGTGELFFGEGSRLTVL.

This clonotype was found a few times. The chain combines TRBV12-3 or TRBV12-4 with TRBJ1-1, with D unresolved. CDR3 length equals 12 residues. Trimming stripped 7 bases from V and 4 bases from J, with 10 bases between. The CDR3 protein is CASNYRGTEAFF. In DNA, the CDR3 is TGTGCCAGCAATTACCGGGGCACTGAAGCTTTCTTT.

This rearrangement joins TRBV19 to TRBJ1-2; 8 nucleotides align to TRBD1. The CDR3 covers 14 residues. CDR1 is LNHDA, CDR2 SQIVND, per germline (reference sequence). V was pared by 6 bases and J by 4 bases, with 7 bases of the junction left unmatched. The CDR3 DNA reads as TGTGCCAGTAGACTCACAGGGGGAATCTATGGCTACACCTTC. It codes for CASRLTGGIYGYTF. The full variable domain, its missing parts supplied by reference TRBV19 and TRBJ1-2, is DGGITQSPKYLFRKEGQNVTLSCEQNLNHDAMYWYRQDPGQGLRLIYYSQIVNDFQKGDIAEGYSVSREKKESFPLTVTSAQKNPTAFYLCASRLTGGIYGYTFGSGTRLTVV.

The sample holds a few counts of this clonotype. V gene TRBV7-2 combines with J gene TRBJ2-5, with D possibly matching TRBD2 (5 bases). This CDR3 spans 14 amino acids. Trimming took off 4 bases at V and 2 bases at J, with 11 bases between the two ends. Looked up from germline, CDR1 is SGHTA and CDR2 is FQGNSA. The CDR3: CASSSTRSQETQYF. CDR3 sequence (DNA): TGTGCCAGCAGCTCAACTAGGTCGCAAGAGACCCAGTACTTC.

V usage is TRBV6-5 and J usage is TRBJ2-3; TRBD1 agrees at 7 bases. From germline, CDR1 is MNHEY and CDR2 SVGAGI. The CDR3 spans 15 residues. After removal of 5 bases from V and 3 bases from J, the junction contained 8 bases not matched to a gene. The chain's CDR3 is CASSKQTGSTDTQYF. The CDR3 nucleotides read TGTGCCAGCAGTAAACAGACAGGGTCGACAGATACGCAGTATTTT.

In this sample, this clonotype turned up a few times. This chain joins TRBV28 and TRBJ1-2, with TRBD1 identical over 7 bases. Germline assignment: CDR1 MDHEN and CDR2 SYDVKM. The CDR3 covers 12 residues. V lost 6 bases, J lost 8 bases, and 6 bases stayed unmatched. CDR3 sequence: CASSGNRGGYTF. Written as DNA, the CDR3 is TGTGCCAGCAGCGGGAACAGGGGCGGCTACACCTTC.

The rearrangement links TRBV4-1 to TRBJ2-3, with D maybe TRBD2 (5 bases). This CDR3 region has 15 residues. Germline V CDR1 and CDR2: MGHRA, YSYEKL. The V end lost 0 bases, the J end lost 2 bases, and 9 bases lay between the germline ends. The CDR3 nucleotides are TGCGCCAGCAGCCAAGAGCGGGCATCCACAGATACGCAGTATTTT. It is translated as CASSQERASTDTQYF.

The CDR3 sequence: CASTQLGQGNEQFF. The CDR3 DNA reads TGTGCCAGCACCCAACTGGGACAGGGCAATGAGCAGTTCTTC. V usage is TRBV6-5 and J usage is TRBJ2-1, with TRBD1 identical over 9 bases. CDR1 and CDR2 from the germline V gene are MNHEY and SVGAGI. The V and J ends lost 7 bases and 6 bases, in that order; junction bases with no gene match: 7. There are 14 residues in the CDR3.

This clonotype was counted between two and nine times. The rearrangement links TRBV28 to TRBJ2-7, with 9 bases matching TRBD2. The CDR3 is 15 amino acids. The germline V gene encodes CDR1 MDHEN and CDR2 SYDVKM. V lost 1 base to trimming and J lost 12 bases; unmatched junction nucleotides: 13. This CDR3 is CASSLYGSGSDRPYF. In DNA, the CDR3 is TGTGCCAGCAGTTTATATGGTAGCGGGAGTGATCGGCCGTACTTC.

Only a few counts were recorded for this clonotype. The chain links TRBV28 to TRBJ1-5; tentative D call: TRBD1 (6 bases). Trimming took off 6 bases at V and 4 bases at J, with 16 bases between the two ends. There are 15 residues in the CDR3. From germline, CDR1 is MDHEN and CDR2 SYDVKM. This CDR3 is CASSPGGRGNQPQHF. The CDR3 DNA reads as TGTGCCAGCAGCCCTGGGGGGCGCGGGAATCAGCCCCAGCATTTT. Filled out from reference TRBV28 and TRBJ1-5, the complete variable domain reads DVKVTQSSRYLVKRTGEKVFLECVQDMDHENMFWYRQDPGLGLRLIYFSYDVKMKEKGDIPEGYSVSREKKERFSLILESASTNQTSMYLCASSPGGRGNQPQHFGDGTRLSIL.

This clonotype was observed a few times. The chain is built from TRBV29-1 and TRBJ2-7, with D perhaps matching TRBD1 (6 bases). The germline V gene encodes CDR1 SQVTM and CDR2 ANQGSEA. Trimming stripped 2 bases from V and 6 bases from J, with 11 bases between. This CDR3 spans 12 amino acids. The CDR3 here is CSVEKQGSEQYF. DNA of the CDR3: TGCAGCGTTGAAAAACAGGGCTCCGAGCAGTACTTC.